The T cell receptor beta chain described here comes from a study of shared clonotypes between healthy human individuals. Study findings and constraints: Few donors restricted represented genetic and exposure-history diversity.

Method: immunoSEQ multiplex PCR; TCRdb's copy keeps in-frame clones and lacks some. This table has a few hundred thousand clones, roughly four fifths appearing once. This clone was seen a few times. Its target is not known. CDR1 and CDR2 (germline): SGHNT, YYREEE (reference sequence). The CDR3 spans 17 residues. V was clipped by 4 bases and J by 4 bases; unmatched bases: 11. The chain joins TRBV5-4 to TRBJ2-6, with TRBD1 identical over 7 bases. Source material: PBMCs. The sequence derives from a woman in her thirties or forties in good health. Some clones in this sample may be carry-over from other donors' samples. The chain's CDR3 is CASSPPGQVGGANVLTF. Written as DNA, the CDR3 is TGTGCCAGCAGCCCCCCCGGACAGGTTGGAGGGGCCAACGTCCTGACTTTC.